This TCR beta chain was profiled in a study of cytomegalovirus exposure and HLA in healthy donors. This PCR relied on a set of 60 Vbeta primers and 13 Jbeta primers. TCRdb's copy holds only in-frame clones and misses some; the assay was immunoSEQ multiplex PCR. The profile covers 30,000 to 35,000 clones, with 65% to 90% appearing a single time and less than 4% taken by the ten largest. The CDR3 is 19 residues long. Germline V gene sequence: CDR1 SGDLS, CDR2 YYNGEE. J lost 3 bases, V lost 0 bases, and 13 bases had no gene match. This TCR came from a woman aged 18-29 years in good health and CMV-seronegative. This chain uses TRBV9 with TRBJ2-3, with 10 bases fitting TRBD2. What was sequenced was PBMCs. CDR3 region: CASSVEEGGGSGGTDTQYF. The CDR3 nucleotides read TGTGCCAGCAGCGTAGAGGAGGGGGGGGGTAGCGGGGGGACAGATACGCAGTATTTT.